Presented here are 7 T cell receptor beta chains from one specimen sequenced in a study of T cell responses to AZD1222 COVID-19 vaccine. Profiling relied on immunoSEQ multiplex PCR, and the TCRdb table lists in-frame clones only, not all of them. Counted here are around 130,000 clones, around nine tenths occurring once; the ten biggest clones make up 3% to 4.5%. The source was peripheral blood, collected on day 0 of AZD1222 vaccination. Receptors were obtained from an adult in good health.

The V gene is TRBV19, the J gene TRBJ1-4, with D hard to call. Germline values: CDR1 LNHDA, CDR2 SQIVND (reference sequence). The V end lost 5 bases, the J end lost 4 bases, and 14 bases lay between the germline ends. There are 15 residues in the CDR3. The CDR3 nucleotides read TGTGCCAGTAGTTTAATTCCGACGGGTAATGAAAAACTGTTTTTT. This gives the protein CASSLIPTGNEKLFF.

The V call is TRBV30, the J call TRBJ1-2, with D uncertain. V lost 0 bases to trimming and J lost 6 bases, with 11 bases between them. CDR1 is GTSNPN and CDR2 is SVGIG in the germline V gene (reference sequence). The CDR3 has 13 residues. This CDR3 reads CAWSVRQAHGYTF. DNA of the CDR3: TGTGCCTGGAGTGTAAGGCAGGCGCATGGCTACACCTTC.

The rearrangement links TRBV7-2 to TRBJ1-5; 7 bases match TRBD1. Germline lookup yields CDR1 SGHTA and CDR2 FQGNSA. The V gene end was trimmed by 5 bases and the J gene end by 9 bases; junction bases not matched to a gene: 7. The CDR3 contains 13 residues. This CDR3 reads CASSGLSGGPQHF. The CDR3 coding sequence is TGTGCCAGCAGCGGCCTTTCAGGGGGGCCCCAGCATTTT.

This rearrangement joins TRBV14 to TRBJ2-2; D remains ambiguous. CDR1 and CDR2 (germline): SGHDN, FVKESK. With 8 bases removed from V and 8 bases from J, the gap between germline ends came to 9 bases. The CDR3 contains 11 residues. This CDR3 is CASSQRGELFF. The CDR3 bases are TGTGCCAGCTCCCAGAGGGGGGAGCTGTTTTTT.

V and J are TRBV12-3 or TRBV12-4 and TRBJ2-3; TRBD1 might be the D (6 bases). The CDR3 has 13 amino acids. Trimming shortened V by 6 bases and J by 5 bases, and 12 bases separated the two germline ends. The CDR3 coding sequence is TGTGCCAGCAGCGCCCAGGGGATAGATACGCAGTATTTT. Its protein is CASSAQGIDTQYF.

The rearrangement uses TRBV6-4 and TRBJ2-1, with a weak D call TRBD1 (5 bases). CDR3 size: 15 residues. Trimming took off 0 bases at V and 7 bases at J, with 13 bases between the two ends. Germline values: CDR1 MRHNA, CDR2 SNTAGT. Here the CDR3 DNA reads TGTGCCAGCAGTGACTCCTCTGGGCAGGGTAATGAGCAGTTCTTC. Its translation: CASSDSSGQGNEQFF.

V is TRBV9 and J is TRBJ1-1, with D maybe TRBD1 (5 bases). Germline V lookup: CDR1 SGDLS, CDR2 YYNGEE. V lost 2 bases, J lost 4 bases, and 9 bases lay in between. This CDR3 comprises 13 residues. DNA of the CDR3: TGTGCCAGCAGCGTTTCGGGGGGCACTGAAGCTTTCTTT. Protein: CASSVSGGTEAFF.